This T cell receptor (beta chain) was recorded in a study of technical replicates of blood from a few donors. The CDR3 has 16 amino acids. V shed 0 bases and J shed 1 base, with 12 bases lying between them. In germline, CDR1 is MNHNY, CDR2 SVGAGI (reference sequence). The protocol was immunoSEQ multiplex PCR, while the TCRdb copy is restricted to in-frame clones and leaves out a portion. The data contain more than 65,000 clones, 90% to 96% of them singletons. Sequencing was done on a sample of T cells isolated from PBMCs. The receptor's source is a human donor in good health. This chain links TRBV6-6 with TRBJ2-5; D unresolved. Written as DNA, the CDR3 is TGTGCCAGCAGTTACTCGGCTGTGGCCCCCCAAGAGACCCAGTACTTC. Its protein is CASSYSAVAPQETQYF.